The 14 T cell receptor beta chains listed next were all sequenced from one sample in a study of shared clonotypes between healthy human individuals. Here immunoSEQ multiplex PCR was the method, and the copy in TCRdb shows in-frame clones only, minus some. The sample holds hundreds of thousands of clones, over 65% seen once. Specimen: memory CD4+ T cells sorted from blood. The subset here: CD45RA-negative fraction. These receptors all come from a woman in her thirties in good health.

The CDR3 region is CASSGITSGRSYEQYF. The CDR3 nucleotides are TGTGCCAGCAGCGGAATTACTAGCGGGAGGTCCTACGAGCAGTACTTC. The chain carries TRBV11-2 and TRBJ2-7; TRBD2 agrees at 12 bases. The CDR3 has 16 amino acids. The germline CDR1 and CDR2 sequences are SGHAT and FQNNGV. The junction had 6 bases not matched to a gene; V was cut back by 5 bases and J by 1 base.

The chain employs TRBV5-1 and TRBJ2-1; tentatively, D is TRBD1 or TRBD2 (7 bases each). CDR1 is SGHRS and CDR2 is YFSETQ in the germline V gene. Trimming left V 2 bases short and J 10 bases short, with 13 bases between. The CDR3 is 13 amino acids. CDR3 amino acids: CASSFDREGEQFF. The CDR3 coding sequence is TGCGCCAGCAGCTTCGACAGGGAGGGAGAGCAGTTCTTC.

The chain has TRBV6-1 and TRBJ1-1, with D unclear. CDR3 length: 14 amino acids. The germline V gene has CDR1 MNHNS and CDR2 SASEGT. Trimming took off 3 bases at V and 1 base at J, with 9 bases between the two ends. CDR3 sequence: CASSESGPNTEAFF. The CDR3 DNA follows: TGTGCCAGCAGTGAGTCTGGCCCGAACACTGAAGCTTTCTTT.

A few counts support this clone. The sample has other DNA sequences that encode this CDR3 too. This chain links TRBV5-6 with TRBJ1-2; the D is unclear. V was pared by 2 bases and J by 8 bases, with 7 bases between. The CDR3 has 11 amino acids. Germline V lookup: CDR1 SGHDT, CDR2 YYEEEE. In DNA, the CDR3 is TGTGCCAGCAGCTTTTTGGGGGGCTACACCTTC. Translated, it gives CASSFLGGYTF.

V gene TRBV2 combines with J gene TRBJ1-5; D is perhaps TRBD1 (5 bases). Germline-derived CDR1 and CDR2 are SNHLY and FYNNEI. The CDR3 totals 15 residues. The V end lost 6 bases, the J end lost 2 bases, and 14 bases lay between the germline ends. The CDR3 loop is CASRFGGVGNQPQHF. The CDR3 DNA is TGTGCCAGCAGATTCGGGGGGGTTGGCAATCAGCCCCAGCATTTT.

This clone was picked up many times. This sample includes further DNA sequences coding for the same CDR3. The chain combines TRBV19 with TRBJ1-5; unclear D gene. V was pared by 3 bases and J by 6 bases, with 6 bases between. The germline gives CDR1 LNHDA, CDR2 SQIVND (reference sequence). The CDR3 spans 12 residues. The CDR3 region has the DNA TGTGCCAGTAGTATCGCGGGTCAGCCCCAGCATTTT. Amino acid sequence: CASSIAGQPQHF.

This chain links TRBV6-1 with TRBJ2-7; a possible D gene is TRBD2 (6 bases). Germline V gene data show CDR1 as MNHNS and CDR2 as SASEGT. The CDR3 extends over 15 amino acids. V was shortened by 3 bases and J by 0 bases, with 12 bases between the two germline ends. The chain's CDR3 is CASSELGGDSYEQYF. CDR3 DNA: TGTGCCAGCAGTGAGTTAGGCGGGGACTCCTACGAGCAGTACTTC.

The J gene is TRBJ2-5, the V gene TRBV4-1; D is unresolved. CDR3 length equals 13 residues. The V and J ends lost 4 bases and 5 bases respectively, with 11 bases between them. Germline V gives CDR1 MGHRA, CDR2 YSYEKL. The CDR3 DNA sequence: TGCGCCAGCAGCCGAGGCCCCGGGGAGACCCAGTACTTC. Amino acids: CASSRGPGETQYF.

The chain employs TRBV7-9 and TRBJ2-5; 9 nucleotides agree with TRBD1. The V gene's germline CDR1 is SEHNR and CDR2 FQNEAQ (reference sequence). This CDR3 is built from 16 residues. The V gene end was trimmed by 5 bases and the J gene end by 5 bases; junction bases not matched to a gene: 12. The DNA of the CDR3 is TGTGCCAGCAGCGGGCCCCGGGGACAGGGTACGGAGACCCAGTACTTC. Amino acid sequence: CASSGPRGQGTETQYF.

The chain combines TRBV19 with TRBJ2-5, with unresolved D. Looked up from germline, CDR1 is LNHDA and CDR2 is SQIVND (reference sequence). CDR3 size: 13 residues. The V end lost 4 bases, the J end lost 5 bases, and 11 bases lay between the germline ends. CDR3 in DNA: TGTGCCAGTAGTAATGACCGGCGGGAGACCCAGTACTTC. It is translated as CASSNDRRETQYF.

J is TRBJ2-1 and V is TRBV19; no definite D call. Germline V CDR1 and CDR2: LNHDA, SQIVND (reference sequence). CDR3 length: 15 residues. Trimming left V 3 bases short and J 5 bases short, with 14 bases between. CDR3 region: CASSMWASLDNEQFF. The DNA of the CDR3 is TGTGCCAGTAGTATGTGGGCCAGTCTAGACAATGAGCAGTTCTTC.

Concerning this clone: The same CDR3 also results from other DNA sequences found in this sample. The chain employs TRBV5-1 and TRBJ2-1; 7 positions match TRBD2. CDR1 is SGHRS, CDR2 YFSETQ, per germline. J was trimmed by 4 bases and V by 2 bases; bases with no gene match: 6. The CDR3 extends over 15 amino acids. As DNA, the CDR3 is TGCGCCAGCAGCTTAGAATCTAGCGGTTACAATGAGCAGTTCTTC. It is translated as CASSLESSGYNEQFF. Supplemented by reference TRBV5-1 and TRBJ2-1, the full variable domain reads KAGVTQTPRYLIKTRGQQVTLSCSPISGHRSVSWYQQTPGQGLQFLFEYFSETQRNKGNFPGRFSGRQFSNSRSEMNVSTLELGDSALYLCASSLESSGYNEQFFGPGTRLTVL.

CDR3 coding DNA: TGTGCCAGCAGCGTAGCGGGAGTACCTGAGCAGTTCTTC. Encoded protein: CASSVAGVPEQFF. V is TRBV9 and J is TRBJ2-1; TRBD2 is a possible D gene (6 bases). Trimming took 0 bases from V and 9 from J, leaving 10 bases between them. Per germline, CDR1 SGDLS and CDR2 YYNGEE. The CDR3 sequence is 13 residues long.

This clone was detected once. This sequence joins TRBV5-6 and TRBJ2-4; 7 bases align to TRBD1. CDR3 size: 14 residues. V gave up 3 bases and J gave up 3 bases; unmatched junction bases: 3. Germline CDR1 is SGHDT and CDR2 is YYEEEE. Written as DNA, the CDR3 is TGTGCCAGCAGCTACAGGGGTGGCAAAAACATTCAGTACTTC. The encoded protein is CASSYRGGKNIQYF.